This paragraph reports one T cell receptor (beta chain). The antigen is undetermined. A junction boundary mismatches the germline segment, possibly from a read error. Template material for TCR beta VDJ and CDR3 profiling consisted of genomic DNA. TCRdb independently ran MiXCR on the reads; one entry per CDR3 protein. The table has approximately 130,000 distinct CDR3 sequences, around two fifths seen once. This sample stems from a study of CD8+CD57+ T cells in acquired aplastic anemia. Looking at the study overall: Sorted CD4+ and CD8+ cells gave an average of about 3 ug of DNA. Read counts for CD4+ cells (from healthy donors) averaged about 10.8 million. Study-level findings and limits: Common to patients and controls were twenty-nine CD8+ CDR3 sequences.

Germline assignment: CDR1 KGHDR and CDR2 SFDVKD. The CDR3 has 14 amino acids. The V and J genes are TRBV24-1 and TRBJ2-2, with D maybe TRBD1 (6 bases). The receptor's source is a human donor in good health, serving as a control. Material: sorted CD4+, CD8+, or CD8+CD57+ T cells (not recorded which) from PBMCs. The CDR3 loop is CATSDAQGTGELLF. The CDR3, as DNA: TGTGCCACCAGTGATGCACAGGGAACCGGGGAGCTGCTTTTT.